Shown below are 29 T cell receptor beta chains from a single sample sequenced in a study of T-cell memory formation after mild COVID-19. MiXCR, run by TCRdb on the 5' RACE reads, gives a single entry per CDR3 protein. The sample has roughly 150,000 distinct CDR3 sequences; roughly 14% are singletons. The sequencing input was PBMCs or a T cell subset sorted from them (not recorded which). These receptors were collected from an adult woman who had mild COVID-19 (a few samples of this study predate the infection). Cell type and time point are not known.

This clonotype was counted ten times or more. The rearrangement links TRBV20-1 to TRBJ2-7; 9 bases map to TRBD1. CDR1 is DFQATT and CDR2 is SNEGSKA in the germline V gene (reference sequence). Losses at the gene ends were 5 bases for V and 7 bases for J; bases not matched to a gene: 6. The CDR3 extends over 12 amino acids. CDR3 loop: CSAPGTGMEQYF. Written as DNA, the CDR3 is TGCAGTGCTCCTGGGACAGGGATGGAGCAGTACTTC.

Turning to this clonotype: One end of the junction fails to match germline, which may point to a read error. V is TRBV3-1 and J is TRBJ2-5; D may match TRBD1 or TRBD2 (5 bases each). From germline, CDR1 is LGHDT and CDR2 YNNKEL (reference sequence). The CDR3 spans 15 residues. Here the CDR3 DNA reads TGTCCCAGCAGACGTAAGTCCTGGGGGACAGAGACCCAGTACTTC. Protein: CPSRRKSWGTETQYF.

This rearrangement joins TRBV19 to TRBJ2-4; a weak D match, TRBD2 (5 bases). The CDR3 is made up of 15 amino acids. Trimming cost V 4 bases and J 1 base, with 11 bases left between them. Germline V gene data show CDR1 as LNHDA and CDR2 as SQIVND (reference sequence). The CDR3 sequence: CASSKRAEAKNIQYF. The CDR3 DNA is TGTGCCAGTAGTAAAAGAGCGGAGGCCAAAAACATTCAGTACTTC.

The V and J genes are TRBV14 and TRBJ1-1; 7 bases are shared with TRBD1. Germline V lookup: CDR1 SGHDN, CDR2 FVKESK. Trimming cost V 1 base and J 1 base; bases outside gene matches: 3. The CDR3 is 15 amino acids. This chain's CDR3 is CASSQAQGKNTEAFF. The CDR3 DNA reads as TGTGCCAGCAGCCAAGCACAGGGGAAGAACACTGAAGCTTTCTTT.

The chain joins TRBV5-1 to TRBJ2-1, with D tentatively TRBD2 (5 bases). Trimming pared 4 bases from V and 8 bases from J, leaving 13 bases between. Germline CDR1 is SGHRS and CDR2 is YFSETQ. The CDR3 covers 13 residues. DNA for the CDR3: TGCGCCAGCAGCGGCCTCCTCGGGGATGAGCAGTTCTTC. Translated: CASSGLLGDEQFF.

Here the CDR3 reads CASSLIGTSKYNEQFF. The CDR3 DNA follows: TGTGCCAGCAGTTTAATCGGGACTAGCAAGTACAATGAGCAGTTCTTC. The chain employs TRBV12-3 or TRBV12-4 and TRBJ2-1, with 9 nucleotides matching TRBD2. With V trimmed by 2 bases and J by 4 bases, 6 bases remained unmatched. The CDR3 totals 16 residues.

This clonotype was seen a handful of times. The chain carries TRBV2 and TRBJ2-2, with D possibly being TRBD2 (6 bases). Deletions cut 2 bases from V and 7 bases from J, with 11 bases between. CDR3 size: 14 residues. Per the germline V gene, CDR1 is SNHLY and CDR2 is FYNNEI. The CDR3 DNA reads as TGTGCCAGCAGTGAAAACGGAGGGGACGGGGAGCTGTTTTTT. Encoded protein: CASSENGGDGELFF. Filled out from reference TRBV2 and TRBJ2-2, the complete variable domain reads EPEVTQTPSHQVTQMGQEVILRCVPISNHLYFYWYRQILGQKVEFLVSFYNNEISEKSEIFDDQFSVERPDGSNFTLKIRSTKLEDSAMYFCASSENGGDGELFFGEGSRLTVL.

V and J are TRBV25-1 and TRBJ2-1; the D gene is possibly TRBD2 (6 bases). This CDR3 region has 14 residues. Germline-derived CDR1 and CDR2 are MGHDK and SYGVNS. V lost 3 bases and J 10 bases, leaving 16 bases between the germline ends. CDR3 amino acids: CASSDPLGSAEQFF. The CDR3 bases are TGTGCCAGCAGTGATCCCCTCGGGAGCGCGGAGCAGTTCTTC.

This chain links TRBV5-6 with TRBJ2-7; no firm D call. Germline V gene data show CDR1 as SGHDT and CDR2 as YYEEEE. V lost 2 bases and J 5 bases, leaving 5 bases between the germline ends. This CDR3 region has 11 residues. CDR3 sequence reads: CASSFSNEQYF. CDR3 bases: TGTGCCAGCAGCTTCTCGAACGAGCAGTACTTC.

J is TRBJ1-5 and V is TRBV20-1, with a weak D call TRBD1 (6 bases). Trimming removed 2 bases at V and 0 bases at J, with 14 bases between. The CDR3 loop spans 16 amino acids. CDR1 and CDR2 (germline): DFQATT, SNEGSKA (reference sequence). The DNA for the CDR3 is TGCAGTGCTAGACCACGGGGGCTACCTAGCAATCAGCCCCAGCATTTT. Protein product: CSARPRGLPSNQPQHF.

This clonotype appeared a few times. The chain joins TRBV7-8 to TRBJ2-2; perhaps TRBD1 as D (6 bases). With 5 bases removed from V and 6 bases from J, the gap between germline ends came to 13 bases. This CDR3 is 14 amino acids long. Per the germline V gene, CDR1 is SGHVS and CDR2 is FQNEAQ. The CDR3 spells CASSVTGSPGELFF. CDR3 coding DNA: TGTGCCAGCAGCGTGACAGGTTCCCCCGGGGAGCTGTTTTTT.

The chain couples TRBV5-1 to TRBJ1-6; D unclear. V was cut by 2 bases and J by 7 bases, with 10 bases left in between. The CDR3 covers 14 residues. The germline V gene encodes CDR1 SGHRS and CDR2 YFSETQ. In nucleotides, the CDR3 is TGCGCCAGCAGCTTCATGGGGTGGAATTCACCCCTCCACTTT. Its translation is CASSFMGWNSPLHF.

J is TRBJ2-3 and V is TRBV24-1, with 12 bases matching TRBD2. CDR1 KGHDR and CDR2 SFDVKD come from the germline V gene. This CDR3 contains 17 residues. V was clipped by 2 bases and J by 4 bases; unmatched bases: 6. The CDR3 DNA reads TGTGCCACCAGTGATTATTGGACTAGCGGGATGTCAGATACGCAGTATTTT. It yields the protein CATSDYWTSGMSDTQYF.

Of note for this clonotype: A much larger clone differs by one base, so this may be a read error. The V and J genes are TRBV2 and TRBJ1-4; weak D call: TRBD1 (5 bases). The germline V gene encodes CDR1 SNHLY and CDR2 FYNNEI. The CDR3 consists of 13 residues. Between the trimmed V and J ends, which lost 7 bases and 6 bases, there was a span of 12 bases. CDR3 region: CASTDMAYEKLFF. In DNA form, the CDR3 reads TGTGCCAGCACGGACATGGCTTATGAAAAACTGTTTTTT.

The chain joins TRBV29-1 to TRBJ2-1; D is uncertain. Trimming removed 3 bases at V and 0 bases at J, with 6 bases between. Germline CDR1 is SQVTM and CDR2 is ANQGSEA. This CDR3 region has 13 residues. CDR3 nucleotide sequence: TGCAGCGTTGAGGTAAGCTCCTACAATGAGCAGTTCTTC. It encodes CSVEVSSYNEQFF.

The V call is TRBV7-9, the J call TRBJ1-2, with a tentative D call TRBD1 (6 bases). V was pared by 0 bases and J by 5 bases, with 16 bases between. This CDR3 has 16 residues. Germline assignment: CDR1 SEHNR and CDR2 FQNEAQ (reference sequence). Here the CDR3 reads CASSLAGQTILYGYTF. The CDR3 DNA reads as TGTGCCAGCAGCTTAGCTGGACAGACAATATTGTATGGCTACACCTTC.

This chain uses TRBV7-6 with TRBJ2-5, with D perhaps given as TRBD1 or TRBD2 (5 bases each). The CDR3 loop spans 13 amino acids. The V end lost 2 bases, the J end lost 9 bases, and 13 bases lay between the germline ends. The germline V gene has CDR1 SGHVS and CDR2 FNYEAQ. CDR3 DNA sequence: TGTGCCAGCAGCTTATGGGGGTCCGGGGCCCAGTACTTC. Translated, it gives CASSLWGSGAQYF. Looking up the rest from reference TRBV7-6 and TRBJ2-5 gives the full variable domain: GAGVSQSPRYKVTKRGQDVALRCDPISGHVSLYWYRQALGQGPEFLTYFNYEAQQDKSGLPNDRFSAERPEGSISTLTIQRTEQRDSAMYRCASSLWGSGAQYFGPGTRLLVL.

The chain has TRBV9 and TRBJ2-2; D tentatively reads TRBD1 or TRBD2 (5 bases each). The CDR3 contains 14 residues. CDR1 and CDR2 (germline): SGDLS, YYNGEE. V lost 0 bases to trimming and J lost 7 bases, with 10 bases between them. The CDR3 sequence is CASSVASGRGELFF. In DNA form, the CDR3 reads TGTGCCAGCAGCGTAGCTTCGGGGCGCGGGGAGCTGTTTTTT.

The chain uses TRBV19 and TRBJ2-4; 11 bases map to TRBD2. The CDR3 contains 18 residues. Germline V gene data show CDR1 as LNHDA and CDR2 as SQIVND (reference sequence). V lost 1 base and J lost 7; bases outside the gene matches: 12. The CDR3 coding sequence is TGTGCCAGTAGTATAGGAGGGGGGACAGGGACTAGCGGTAACATTCAGTACTTC. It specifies CASSIGGGTGTSGNIQYF.

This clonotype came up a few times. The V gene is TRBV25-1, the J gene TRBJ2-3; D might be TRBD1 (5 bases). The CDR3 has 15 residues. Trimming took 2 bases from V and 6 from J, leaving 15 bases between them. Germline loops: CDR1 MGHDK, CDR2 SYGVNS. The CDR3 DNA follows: TGTGCCAGCAGTGAAAGGGGTCTAGACTCGGATACGCAGTATTTT. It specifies CASSERGLDSDTQYF.

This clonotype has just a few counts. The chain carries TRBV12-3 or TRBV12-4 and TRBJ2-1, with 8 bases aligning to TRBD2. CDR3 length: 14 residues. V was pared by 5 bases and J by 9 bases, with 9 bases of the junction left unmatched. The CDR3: CASSPHSGTGEQFF. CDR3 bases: TGTGCCAGCAGTCCCCATAGCGGGACGGGTGAGCAGTTCTTC.

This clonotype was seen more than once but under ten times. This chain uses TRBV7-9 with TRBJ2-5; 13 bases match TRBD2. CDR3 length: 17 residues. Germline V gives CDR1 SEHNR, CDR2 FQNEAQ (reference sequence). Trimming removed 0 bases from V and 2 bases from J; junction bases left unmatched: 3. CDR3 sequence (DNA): TGTGCCAGCAGCTTAGCTACGACTAGCGGGGGGCAAGAGACCCAGTACTTC. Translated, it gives CASSLATTSGGQETQYF.

As DNA, the CDR3 is TGTGCCAGCATTGGGACAGGGGAGAAAGAGCAGTTCTTC. This encodes CASIGTGEKEQFF. The rearrangement links TRBV6-6 to TRBJ2-1, with 10 bases fitting TRBD1. Germline CDR1 reads MNHNY; CDR2 reads SVGAGI (reference sequence). With V trimmed by 7 bases and J by 10 bases, 7 bases remained unmatched. This CDR3 spans 13 amino acids.

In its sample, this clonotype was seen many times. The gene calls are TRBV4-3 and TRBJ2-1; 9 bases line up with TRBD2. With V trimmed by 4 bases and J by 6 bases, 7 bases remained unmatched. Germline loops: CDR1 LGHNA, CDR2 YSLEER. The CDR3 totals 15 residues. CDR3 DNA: TGCGCCAGCAGCCCCGAGGGACTAGCTATCAATGAGCAGTTCTTC. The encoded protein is CASSPEGLAINEQFF.

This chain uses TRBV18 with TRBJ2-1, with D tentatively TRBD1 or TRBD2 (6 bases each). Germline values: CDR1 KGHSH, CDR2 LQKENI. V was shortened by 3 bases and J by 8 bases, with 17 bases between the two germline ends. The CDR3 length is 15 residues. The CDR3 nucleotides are TGTGCCAGCTCACCCTCAGGGGCCCGGAGGGATGAGCAGTTCTTC. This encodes CASSPSGARRDEQFF.

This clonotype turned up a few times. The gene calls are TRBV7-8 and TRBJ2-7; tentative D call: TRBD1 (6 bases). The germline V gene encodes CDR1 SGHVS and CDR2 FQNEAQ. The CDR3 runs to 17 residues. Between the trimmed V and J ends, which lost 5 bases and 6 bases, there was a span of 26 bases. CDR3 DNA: TGTGCCAGCAGCCCCTTATCCGCCCGAGGACAGTACCTCGAGCAGTACTTC. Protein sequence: CASSPLSARGQYLEQYF.

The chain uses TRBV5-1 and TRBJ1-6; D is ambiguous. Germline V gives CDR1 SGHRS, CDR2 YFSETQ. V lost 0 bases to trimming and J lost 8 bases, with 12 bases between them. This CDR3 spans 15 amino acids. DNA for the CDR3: TGCGCCAGCAGCTTGGCCTTAGGGCAGGATTCACCCCTCCACTTT. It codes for CASSLALGQDSPLHF.

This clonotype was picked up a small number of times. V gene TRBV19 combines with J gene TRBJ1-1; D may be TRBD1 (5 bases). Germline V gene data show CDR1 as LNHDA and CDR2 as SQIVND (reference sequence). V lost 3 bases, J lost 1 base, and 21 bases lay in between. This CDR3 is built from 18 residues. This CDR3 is CASSMFATLGRTNTEAFF. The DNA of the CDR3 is TGTGCCAGTAGTATGTTCGCGACATTGGGGCGGACGAACACTGAAGCTTTCTTT.

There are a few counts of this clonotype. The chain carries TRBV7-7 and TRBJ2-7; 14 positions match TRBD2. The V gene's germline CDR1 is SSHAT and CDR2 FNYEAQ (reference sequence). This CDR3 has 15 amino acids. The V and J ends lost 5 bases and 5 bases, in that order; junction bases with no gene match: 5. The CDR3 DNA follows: TGTGCCAGCAGCCCAGGACTAGCGGGGGGACACGAGCAGTACTTC. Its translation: CASSPGLAGGHEQYF.